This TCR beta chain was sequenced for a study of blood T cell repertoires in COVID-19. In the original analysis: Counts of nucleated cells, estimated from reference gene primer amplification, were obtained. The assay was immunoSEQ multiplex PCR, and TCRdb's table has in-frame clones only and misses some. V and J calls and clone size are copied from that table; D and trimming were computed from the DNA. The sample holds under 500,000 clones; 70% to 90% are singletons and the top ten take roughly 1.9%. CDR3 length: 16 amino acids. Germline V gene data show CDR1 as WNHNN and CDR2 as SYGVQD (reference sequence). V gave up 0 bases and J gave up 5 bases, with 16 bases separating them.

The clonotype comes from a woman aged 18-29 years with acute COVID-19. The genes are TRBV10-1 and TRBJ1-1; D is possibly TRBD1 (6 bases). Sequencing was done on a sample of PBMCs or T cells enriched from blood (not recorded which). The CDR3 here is CASSESAGVRRTEAFF. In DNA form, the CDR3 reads TGCGCCAGCAGTGAGTCGGCAGGGGTGAGGCGTACTGAAGCTTTCTTT.